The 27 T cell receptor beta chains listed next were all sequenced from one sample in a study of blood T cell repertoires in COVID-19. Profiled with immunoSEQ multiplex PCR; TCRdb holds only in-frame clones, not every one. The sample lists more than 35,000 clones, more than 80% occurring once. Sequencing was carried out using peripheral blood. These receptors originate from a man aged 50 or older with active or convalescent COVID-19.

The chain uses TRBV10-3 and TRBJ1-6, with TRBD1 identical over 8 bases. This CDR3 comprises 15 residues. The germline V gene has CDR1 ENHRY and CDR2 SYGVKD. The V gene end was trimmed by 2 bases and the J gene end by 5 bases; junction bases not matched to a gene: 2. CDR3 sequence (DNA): TGTGCCATCAGTGAGCGGGACAGGAATAATTCACCCCTCCACTTT. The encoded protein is CAISERDRNNSPLHF.

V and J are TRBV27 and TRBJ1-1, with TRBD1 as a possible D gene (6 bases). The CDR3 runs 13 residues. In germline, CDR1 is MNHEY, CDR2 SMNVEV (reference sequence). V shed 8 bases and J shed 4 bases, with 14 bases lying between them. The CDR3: CASGGPRGTEAFF. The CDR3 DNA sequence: TGTGCCAGCGGGGGCCCGCGAGGCACTGAAGCTTTCTTT.

The CDR3 nucleotides read TGCGCCAGCAGCCCAAAGACAGGGGTGAACACTGAAGCTTTCTTT. Translating it yields CASSPKTGVNTEAFF. The chain joins TRBV10-2 to TRBJ1-1; 8 nucleotides line up with TRBD1. CDR1 and CDR2 (germline): WSHSY, SAAADI. The CDR3 spans 15 residues. With V trimmed by 6 bases and J by 0 bases, 6 bases remained unmatched.

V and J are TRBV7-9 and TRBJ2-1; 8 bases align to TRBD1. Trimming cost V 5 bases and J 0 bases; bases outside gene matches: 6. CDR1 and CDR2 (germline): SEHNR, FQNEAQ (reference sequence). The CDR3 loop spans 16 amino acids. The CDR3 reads CASSPGTGLSYNEQFF. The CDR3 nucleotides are TGTGCCAGCAGCCCTGGGACAGGCCTCTCCTACAATGAGCAGTTCTTC.

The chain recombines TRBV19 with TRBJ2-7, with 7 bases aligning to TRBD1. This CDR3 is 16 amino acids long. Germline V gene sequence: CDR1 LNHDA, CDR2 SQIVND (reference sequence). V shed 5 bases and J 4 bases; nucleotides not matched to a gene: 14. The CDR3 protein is CASSPGTEGNLYEQYF. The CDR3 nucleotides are TGTGCCAGTAGTCCTGGGACAGAGGGGAATCTTTACGAGCAGTACTTC.

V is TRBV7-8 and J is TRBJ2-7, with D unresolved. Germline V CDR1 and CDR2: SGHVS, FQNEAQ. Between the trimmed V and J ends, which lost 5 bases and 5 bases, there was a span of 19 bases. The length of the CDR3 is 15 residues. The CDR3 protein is CASSPLTKPNHEQYF. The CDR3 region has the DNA TGTGCCAGCAGCCCCTTAACTAAGCCGAATCACGAGCAGTACTTC.

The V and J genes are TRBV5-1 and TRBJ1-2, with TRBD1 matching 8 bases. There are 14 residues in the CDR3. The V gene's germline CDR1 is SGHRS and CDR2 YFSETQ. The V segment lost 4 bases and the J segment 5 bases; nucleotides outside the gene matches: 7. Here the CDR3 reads CASSLDRVWYGYTF. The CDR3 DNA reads TGCGCCAGCAGCCTGGACAGGGTTTGGTATGGCTACACCTTC.

CDR3 amino acids: CASSDRAWAETQYF. In nucleotides, the CDR3 is TGTGCCAGCAGCGACAGGGCTTGGGCAGAGACCCAGTACTTC. This chain uses TRBV6-5 with TRBJ2-5, with 7 bases matching TRBD1. With V trimmed by 6 bases and J by 4 bases, 8 bases remained unmatched. There are 14 residues in the CDR3. Germline CDR1 is MNHEY and CDR2 is SVGAGI.

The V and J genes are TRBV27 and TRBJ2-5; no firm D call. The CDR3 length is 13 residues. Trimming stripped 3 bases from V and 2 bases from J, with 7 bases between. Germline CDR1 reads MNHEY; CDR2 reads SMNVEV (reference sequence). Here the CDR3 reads CASSFLQQETQYF. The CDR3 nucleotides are TGTGCCAGCAGTTTCTTACAGCAAGAGACCCAGTACTTC.

CDR3 region: CASRTDRGLDEQYF. The DNA for the CDR3 is TGCGCCAGCAGGACTGACAGGGGTCTGGACGAGCAGTACTTC. J is TRBJ2-7 and V is TRBV10-2; 8 nucleotides line up with TRBD1. The CDR3 has 14 residues. The junction had 9 bases not matched to a gene; V was cut back by 6 bases and J by 5 bases. The germline V gene encodes CDR1 WSHSY and CDR2 SAAADI.

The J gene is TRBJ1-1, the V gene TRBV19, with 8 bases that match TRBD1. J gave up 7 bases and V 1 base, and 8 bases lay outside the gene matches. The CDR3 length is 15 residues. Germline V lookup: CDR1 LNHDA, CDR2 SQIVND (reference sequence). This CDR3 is CASSIVAGGADEAFF. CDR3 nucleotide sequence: TGTGCCAGTAGTATAGTGGCAGGGGGCGCGGATGAAGCTTTCTTT.

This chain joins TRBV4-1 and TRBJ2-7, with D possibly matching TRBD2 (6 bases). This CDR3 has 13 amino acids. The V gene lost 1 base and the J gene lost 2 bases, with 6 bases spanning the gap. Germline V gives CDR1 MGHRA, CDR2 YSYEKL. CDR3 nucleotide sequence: TGCGCCAGCAGCCAAGGGACTACCTACGAGCAGTACTTC. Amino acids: CASSQGTTYEQYF.

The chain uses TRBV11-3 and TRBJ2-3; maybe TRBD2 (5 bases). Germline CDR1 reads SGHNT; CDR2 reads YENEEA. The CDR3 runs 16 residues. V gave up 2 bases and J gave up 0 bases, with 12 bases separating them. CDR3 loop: CASSLRPGISTDTQYF. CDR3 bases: TGTGCCAGCAGCTTACGGCCGGGAATTAGCACAGATACGCAGTATTTT.

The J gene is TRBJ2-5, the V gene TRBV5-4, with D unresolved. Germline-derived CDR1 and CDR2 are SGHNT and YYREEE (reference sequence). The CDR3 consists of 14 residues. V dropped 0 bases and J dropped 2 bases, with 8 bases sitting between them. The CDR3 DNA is TGTGCCAGCAGCTTGGCCTGGGCACAAGAGACCCAGTACTTC. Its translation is CASSLAWAQETQYF. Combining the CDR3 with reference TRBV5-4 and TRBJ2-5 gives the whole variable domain ETGVTQSPTHLIKTRGQQVTLRCSSQSGHNTVSWYQQALGQGPQFIFQYYREEENGRGNFPPRFSGLQFPNYSSELNVNALELDDSALYLCASSLAWAQETQYFGPGTRLLVL.

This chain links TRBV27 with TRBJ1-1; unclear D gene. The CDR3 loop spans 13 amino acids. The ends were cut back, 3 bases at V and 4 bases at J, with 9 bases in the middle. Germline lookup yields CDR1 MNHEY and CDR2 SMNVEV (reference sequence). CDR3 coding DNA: TGTGCCAGCAGTTTTCGGGTGACCACTGAAGCTTTCTTT. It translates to CASSFRVTTEAFF.

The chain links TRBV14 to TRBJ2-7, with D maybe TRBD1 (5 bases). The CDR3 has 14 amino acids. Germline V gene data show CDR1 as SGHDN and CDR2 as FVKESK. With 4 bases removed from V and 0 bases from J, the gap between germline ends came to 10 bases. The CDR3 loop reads CASSRETASYEQYF. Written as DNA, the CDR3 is TGTGCCAGCAGCCGAGAGACAGCCTCCTACGAGCAGTACTTC.

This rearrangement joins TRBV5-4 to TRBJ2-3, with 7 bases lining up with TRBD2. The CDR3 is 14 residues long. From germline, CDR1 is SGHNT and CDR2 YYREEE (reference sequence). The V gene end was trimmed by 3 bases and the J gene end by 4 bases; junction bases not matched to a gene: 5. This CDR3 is CASSSLGLADTQYF. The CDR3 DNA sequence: TGTGCCAGCAGCTCTCTTGGACTAGCAGATACGCAGTATTTT.

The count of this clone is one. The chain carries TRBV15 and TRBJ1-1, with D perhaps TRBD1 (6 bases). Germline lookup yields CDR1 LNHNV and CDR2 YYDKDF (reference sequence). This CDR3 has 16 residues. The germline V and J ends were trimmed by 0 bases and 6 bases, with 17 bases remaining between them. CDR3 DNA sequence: TGTGCCACCAGCAGAGATACAGGGATGGCTTCGGCTGAAGCTTTCTTT. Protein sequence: CATSRDTGMASAEAFF.

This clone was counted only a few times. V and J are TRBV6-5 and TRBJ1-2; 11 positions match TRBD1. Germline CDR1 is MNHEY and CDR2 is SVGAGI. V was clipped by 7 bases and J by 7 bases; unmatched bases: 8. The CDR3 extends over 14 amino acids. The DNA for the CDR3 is TGTGCCAGCACCCCAAGCGGGACAGGGGGTGGCTACACCTTC. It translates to CASTPSGTGGGYTF.

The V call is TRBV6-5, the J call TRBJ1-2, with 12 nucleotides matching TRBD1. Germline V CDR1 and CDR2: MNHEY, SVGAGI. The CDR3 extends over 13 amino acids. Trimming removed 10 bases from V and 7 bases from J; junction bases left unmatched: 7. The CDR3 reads CATGTGGQSGYTF. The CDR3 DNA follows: TGTGCCACCGGGACAGGGGGCCAGAGTGGCTACACCTTC.

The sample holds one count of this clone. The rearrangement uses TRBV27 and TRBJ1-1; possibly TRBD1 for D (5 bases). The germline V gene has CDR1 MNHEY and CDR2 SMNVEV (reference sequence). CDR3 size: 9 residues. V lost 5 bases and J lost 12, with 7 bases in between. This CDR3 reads CASSGTTFF. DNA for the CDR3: TGTGCCAGCAGTGGGACTACTTTCTTT.

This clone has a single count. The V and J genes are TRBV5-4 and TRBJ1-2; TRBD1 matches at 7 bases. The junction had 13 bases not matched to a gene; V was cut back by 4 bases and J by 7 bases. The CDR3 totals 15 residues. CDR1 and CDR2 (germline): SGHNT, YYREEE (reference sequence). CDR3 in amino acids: CASSDNTGDFGGYTF. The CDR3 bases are TGTGCCAGCAGCGATAATACAGGGGACTTTGGTGGCTACACCTTC.

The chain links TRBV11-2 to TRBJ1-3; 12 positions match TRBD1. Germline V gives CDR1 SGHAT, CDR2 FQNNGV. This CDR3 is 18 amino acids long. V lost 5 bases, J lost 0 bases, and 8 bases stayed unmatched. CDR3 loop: CASSAGTGGAGSGNTIYF. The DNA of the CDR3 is TGTGCCAGCAGCGCCGGGACAGGGGGCGCTGGCTCTGGAAACACCATATATTTT.

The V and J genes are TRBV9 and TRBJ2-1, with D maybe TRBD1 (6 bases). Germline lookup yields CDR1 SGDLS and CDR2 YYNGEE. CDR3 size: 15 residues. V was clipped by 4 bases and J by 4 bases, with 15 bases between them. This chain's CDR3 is CASSSGTTNYNEQFF. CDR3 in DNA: TGTGCCAGCAGCTCCGGGACAACGAATTACAATGAGCAGTTCTTC.

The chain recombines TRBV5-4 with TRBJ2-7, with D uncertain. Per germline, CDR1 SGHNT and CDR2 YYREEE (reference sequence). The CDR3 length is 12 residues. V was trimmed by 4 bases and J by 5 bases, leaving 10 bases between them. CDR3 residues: CASSPNINEQYF. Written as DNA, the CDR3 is TGTGCCAGCAGCCCCAACATCAACGAGCAGTACTTC. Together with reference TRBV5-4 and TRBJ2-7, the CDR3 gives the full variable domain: ETGVTQSPTHLIKTRGQQVTLRCSSQSGHNTVSWYQQALGQGPQFIFQYYREEENGRGNFPPRFSGLQFPNYSSELNVNALELDDSALYLCASSPNINEQYFGPGTRLTVT.

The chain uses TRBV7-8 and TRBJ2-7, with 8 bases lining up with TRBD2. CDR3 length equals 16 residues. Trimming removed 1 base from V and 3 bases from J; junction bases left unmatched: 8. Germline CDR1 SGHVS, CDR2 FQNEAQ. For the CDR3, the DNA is TGTGCCAGCAGCTTAGGAGGTCGGGGGGGCTTCTACGAGCAGTACTTC. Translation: CASSLGGRGGFYEQYF.

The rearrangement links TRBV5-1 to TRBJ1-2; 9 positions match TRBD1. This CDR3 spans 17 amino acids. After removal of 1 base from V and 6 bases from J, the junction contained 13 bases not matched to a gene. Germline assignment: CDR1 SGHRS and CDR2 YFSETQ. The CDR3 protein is CASSLLGDRVGGNGYTF. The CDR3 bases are TGCGCCAGCAGCTTGCTCGGGGACAGGGTCGGAGGGAATGGCTACACCTTC. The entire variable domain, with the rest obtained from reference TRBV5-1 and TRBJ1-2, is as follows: KAGVTQTPRYLIKTRGQQVTLSCSPISGHRSVSWYQQTPGQGLQFLFEYFSETQRNKGNFPGRFSGRQFSNSRSEMNVSTLELGDSALYLCASSLLGDRVGGNGYTFGSGTRLTVV.